A selection of T cell receptor beta chains follows, all from one sample in a study of cytomegalovirus exposure and HLA in healthy donors. TCRdb's table, derived via immunoSEQ multiplex PCR, lists solely in-frame clones and lacks some. This table holds approximately 200,000 clones, 75% to 85% found once. Specimen: PBMCs. The receptors were sampled from a woman under 40 in good health and CMV-seropositive. The CDR3 runs from the conserved cysteine through the conserved F or W. Fields, in order: D gene, J gene, CDR3 length, V gene, clone size, CDR3 protein, CDR3 DNA. D genes are given only for firm matches. Expanded clones get a size class; other rows say once, few or many, or leave the size out.

NA | TRBJ1-4 | 15 | TRBV5-6 | NA | CASSSGGIFDEKLFF | TGTGCCAGCAGCTCGGGAGGGATATTTGATGAAAAACTGTTTTTT
TRBD1 | TRBJ1-1 | 13 | TRBV29-1 | NA | CSVARHQGDEAFF | TGCAGCGTCGCCAGACACCAGGGGGATGAAGCTTTCTTT
NA | TRBJ2-2 | 14 | TRBV5-4 | NA | CASSRDSNTGELFF | TGTGCCAGCAGCCGAGACAGCAACACCGGGGAGCTGTTTTTT
NA | TRBJ1-2 | 11 | TRBV20-1 | few | CSVGDTYGYTF | TGCAGTGTCGGGGACACTTATGGCTACACCTTC
TRBD2 | TRBJ2-1 | 15 | TRBV29-1 | NA | CSVSEREGLYNEQFF | TGCAGCGTTTCCGAGCGGGAGGGCCTCTACAATGAGCAGTTCTTC
TRBD2 | TRBJ2-7 | 16 | TRBV6-1 | NA | CASSEGGLAVPYEQYF | TGTGCCAGCAGTGAAGGGGGACTAGCGGTCCCCTACGAGCAGTACTTC
NA | TRBJ2-3 | 15 | TRBV7-2 | NA | CASSLVGGGTDTQYF | TGTGCCAGCAGCTTAGTTGGGGGCGGGACAGATACGCAGTATTTT
NA | TRBJ1-1 | 13 | TRBV6-1 | NA | CASSEAQGHGAFF | TGTGCCAGCAGTGAAGCGCAAGGACATGGAGCTTTCTTT
TRBD1 | TRBJ1-1 | 19 | TRBV13 | NA | CASLQSGTGDWGRVSEAFF | TGTGCCAGCCTCCAATCCGGGACAGGGGATTGGGGTAGGGTGTCTGAAGCTTTCTTT
TRBD2 | TRBJ2-1 | 14 | TRBV5-1 | NA | CASKILTSGSEQFF | TGCGCCAGCAAGATATTAACTAGCGGGAGCGAGCAGTTCTTC
NA | TRBJ2-5 | 12 | TRBV5-1 | NA | CASSFGGETQYF | TGCGCCAGCAGCTTTGGGGGGGAGACCCAGTACTTC
NA | TRBJ1-2 | 15 | TRBV2 | NA | CASSESSPVNYGYTF | TGTGCCAGCAGTGAAAGTTCGCCAGTTAACTATGGCTACACCTTC
NA | TRBJ1-5 | 17 | TRBV28 | NA | CASRVGSGLTENQPQHF | TGTGCCAGCAGGGTGGGTAGCGGACTGACCGAAAATCAGCCCCAGCATTTT
NA | TRBJ2-7 | 15 | TRBV18 | many | CASSGSFSGSGEQYF | TGTGCCAGCTCAGGCTCGTTTTCTGGGTCAGGGGAGCAGTACTTC
TRBD2 | TRBJ2-5 | 14 | TRBV7-2 | NA | CASSLSGDQETQYF | TGTGCCAGCAGCTTAAGCGGGGATCAAGAGACCCAGTACTTC
NA | TRBJ2-5 | 13 | TRBV29-1 | NA | CSVSGGGRETQYF | TGCAGCGTTTCGGGTGGGGGCCGGGAGACCCAGTACTTC
NA | TRBJ1-5 | 15 | TRBV1 | once | CTSSPTQGHNQPQHF | TGCACCAGCAGTCCGACACAGGGACACAATCAGCCCCAGCATTTT
NA | TRBJ1-1 | 15 | TRBV5-6 | few | CASSWTFSANTEAFF | TGTGCCAGCAGCTGGACATTTTCCGCGAACACTGAAGCTTTCTTT
TRBD1 | TRBJ2-2 | 15 | TRBV11-3 | NA | CASSGTGGFTGELFF | TGTGCCAGCAGCGGGACAGGGGGGTTTACCGGGGAGCTGTTTTTT
TRBD1 | TRBJ2-1 | 12 | TRBV30 | NA | CAWGGTGDEQFF | TGTGCCTGGGGGGGGACAGGTGATGAGCAGTTCTTC
NA | TRBJ2-4 | 15 | TRBV11-2 | NA | CASSLEALAKNIQYF | TGTGCCAGCAGCCTCGAGGCCCTAGCCAAAAACATTCAGTACTTC
NA | TRBJ1-1 | 13 | TRBV29-1 | NA | CSVPKQGYTEAFF | TGCAGCGTTCCCAAACAGGGTTACACTGAAGCTTTCTTT
NA | TRBJ1-2 | 15 | TRBV25-1 | NA | CASSELGDSNYGYTF | TGTGCCAGCAGTGAACTGGGGGACTCTAACTATGGCTACACCTTC
TRBD1 | TRBJ1-1 | 14 | TRBV28 | NA | CASSLHRGNTEAFF | TGTGCCAGCAGTTTACACAGGGGGAACACTGAAGCTTTCTTT
TRBD1 | TRBJ1-2 | 13 | TRBV6-5 | NA | CASKRGRQEGYTF | TGTGCCAGCAAAAGGGGGCGGCAGGAGGGCTACACCTTC
TRBD1 | TRBJ2-7 | 14 | TRBV6-1 | NA | CAISDPGTGSEQYF | TGTGCCATCAGTGATCCCGGGACAGGCTCCGAGCAGTACTTC
NA | TRBJ1-1 | 15 | TRBV5-1 | few | CASSKGQPVNTEAFF | TGCGCCAGCAGCAAAGGACAGCCTGTGAACACTGAAGCTTTCTTT
NA | TRBJ1-2 | 13 | TRBV6-5 | NA | CASSYSRSAGYTF | TGTGCCAGCAGTTACTCGCGCAGCGCTGGCTACACCTTC
NA | TRBJ2-1 | 15 | TRBV5-1 | NA | CASSLATATTNEQFF | TGCGCCAGCAGCTTGGCGACAGCCACTACGAATGAGCAGTTCTTC
TRBD2 | TRBJ2-1 | 16 | TRBV9 | NA | CASSPRGTSGSNEQFF | TGTGCCAGCAGCCCACGAGGGACTAGCGGGAGCAATGAGCAGTTCTTC
TRBD1 | TRBJ1-2 | 15 | TRBV27 | NA | CASRGFGQGAGGYTF | TGTGCCAGCAGGGGGTTTGGACAGGGGGCAGGAGGCTACACCTTC
TRBD1 | TRBJ1-1 | 18 | TRBV6-1 | NA | CASSEAAGTGGYRTEAFF | TGTGCCAGCAGTGAAGCTGCGGGGACAGGAGGGTATCGCACTGAAGCTTTCTTT
NA | TRBJ2-2 | 16 | TRBV2 | NA | CASKSPGVRNTGELFF | TGTGCCAGCAAATCGCCGGGGGTTAGGAACACCGGGGAGCTGTTTTTT
NA | TRBJ2-1 | 11 | TRBV6-5 | NA | CASSYRREQFF | TGTGCCAGCAGTTATAGGCGGGAGCAGTTCTTC
TRBD1 | TRBJ2-7 | 14 | TRBV6-1 | NA | CASSARQGTYEQYF | TGTGCCAGCAGTGCAAGACAGGGAACCTACGAGCAGTACTTC